This TCR beta chain appears in the sequencing data of a study of T cell repertoires in cytomegalovirus infection (dated by TCRdb to between 2018 and 2020). For the study in its entirety: The peptide stimulations were aimed at well-studied HLA-B-restricted epitopes as well as recently identified HLA-C-restricted CMV epitopes, whose presentation resists viral immunomodulation. Donor HLA type was relevant to the analysis, as public TCR beta signatures indicated carriage of CMV infection together with the matching HLA type. Study-level results and caveats: The ex vivo response was dominated by HLA-C-restricted CMV-specific TCR beta clonotypes, which also provided the single most frequent clonotype in two of eight donors. In both this cohort and an independent approximately 350-donor cohort, the cumulative frequency of public TCR beta family members distinguished carriers of CMV infection plus the relevant HLA type.

CDR1 and CDR2, per the germline V gene, are SQVTM and ANQGSEA. The CDR3 measures 15 amino acids from cysteine to phenylalanine. The retained sequence is limited to the CDR3, 45 bases, with the frame set at the first base. Trimming at the junction amounts to 2 bases on V and 4 bases on J, and the germline ends lie 17 bases apart. In its sample, this clonotype was seen once. It lacks a known antigen. No base quality information exists; no much larger clone differs at one position. One read alone is weak evidence. The treatment or condition label for this specimen denotes: in vitro stimulation with specific CMV peptide epitopes to enrich CMV-specific T cells. Instrument on record: Illumina HiSeq 1500. TCRdb ran its own pipeline on the public reads, namely fastp trimming at Q25 and MiXCR clone calling, and kept in-frame beta chains. For every CDR3 protein sequence, its rows merge into one entry that carries the most common genes and DNA. The sample records about 830,000 distinct CDR3 sequences, less than 35% of which are singletons. Approximately 13% of the sample is held by the ten biggest clonotypes.

The starting material was cultured CD8+ T cells from PBMCs, obtained from culture after CMV antigen stimulation. This receptor was identified in a human donor in good health (CMV status not recorded). Some clones in this sample may be carry-over from other donors' samples. The chain is encoded by TRBV29-1 joined to TRBJ1-2; the D gene is perhaps TRBD1, on 5 matching bases. The encoded CDR3 is CSVESRTPEFYGYTF. The nucleotides read TGCAGCGTTGAATCTCGGACACCCGAATTCTATGGCTACACCTTC.